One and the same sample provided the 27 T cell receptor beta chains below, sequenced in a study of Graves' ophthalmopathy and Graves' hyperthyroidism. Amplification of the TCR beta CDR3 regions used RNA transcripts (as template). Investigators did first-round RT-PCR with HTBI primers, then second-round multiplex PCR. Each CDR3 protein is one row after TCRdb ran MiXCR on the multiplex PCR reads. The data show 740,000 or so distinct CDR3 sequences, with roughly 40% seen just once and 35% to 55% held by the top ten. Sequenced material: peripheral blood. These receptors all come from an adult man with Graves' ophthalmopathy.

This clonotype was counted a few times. The CDR3 DNA reads TGTGCCAGCAGTGTCGGCAGGGGGTACTATGGCTACACCTTC. Translated: CASSVGRGYYGYTF. This sequence joins TRBV2 and TRBJ1-2, with 7 bases lining up with TRBD1. Germline V CDR1 and CDR2: SNHLY, FYNNEI. The CDR3 spans 14 residues. With 4 bases clipped from V and 3 bases from J, the junction kept 5 bases outside the gene matches.

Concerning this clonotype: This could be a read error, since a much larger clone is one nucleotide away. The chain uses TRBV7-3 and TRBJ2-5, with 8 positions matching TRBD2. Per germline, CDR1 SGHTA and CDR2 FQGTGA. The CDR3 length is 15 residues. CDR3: CASSFGPGGPEAQYF. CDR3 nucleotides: TGTGCCAGCAGCTTTGGTCCGGGAGGGCCAGAGGCCCAGTACTTC.

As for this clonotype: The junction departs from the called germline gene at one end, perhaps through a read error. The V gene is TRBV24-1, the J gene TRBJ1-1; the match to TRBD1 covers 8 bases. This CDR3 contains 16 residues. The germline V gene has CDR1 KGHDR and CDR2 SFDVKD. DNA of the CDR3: TGTGCCAGCAGTTTACGGACAGGGTATGGGGGCACTGAAGCTTTCTTT. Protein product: CASSLRTGYGGTEAFF.

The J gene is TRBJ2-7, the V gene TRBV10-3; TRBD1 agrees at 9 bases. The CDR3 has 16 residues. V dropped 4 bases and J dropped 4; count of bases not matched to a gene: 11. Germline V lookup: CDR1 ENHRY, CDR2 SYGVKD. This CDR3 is CAISAGRGQGMYEQYF. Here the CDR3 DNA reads TGTGCCATCAGTGCTGGCAGGGGACAGGGTATGTACGAGCAGTACTTC.

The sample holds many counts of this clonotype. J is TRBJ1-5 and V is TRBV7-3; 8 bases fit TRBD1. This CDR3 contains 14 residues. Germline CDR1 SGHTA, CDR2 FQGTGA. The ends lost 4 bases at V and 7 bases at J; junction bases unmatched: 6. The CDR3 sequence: CASSSSGGRQPQHF. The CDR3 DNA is TGTGCCAGCAGCTCCTCAGGGGGCCGACAGCCCCAGCATTTT.

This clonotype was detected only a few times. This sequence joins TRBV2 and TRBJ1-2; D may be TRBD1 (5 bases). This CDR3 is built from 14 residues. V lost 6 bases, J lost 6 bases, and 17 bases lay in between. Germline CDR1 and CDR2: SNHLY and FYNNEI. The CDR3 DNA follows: TGTGCCAGCAGCCCAACGAGGGGCGCCGATGGCTACACCTTC. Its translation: CASSPTRGADGYTF.

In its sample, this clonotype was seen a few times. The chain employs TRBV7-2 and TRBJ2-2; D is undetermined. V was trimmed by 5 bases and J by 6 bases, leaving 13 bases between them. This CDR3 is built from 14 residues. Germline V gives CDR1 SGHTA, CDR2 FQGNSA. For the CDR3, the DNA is TGTGCCAGCAGCGCAGGCCCCGCTGCCGGGGAGCTGTTTTTT. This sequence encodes CASSAGPAAGELFF.

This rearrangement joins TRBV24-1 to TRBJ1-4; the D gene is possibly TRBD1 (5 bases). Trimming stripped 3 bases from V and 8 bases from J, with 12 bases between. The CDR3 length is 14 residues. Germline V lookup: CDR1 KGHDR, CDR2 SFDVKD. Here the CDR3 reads CATSDPGTEEKLFF. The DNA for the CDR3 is TGTGCCACCAGTGATCCCGGGACGGAGGAAAAACTGTTTTTT.

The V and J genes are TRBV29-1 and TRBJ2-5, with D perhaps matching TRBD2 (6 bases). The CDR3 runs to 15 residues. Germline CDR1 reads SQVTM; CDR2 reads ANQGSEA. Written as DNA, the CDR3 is TGCAGTTTACTACGACTAGTTAGGGTTGAGGGGACCCAGTACTTC. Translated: CSLLRLVRVEGTQYF. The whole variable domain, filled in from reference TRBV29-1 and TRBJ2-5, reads SAVISQKPSRDICQRGTSLTIQCQVDSQVTMMFWYRQQPGQSLTLIATANQGSEATYESGFVIDKFPISRPNLTFSTLTVSNMSPEDSSIYLCSLLRLVRVEGTQYFGPGTRLLVL.

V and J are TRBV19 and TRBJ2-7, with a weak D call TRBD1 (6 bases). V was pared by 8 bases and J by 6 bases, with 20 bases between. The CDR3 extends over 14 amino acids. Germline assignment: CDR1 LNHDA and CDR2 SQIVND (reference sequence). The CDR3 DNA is TGTGCCAGTGGAAACCGGGGCAGGGGATGCGAGCAGTACTTC. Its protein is CASGNRGRGCEQYF. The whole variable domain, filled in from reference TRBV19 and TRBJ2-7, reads DGGITQSPKYLFRKEGQNVTLSCEQNLNHDAMYWYRQDPGQGLRLIYYSQIVNDFQKGDIAEGYSVSREKKESFPLTVTSAQKNPTAFYLCASGNRGRGCEQYFGPGTRLTVT.

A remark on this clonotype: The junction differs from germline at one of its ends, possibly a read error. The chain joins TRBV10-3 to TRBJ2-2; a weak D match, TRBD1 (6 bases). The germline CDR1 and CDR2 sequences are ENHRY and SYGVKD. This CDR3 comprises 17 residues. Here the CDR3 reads CASSYSPGHENTGELFF. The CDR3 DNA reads TGTGCCAGCAGTTATTCACCGGGACATGAGAACACCGGGGAGCTGTTTTTT.

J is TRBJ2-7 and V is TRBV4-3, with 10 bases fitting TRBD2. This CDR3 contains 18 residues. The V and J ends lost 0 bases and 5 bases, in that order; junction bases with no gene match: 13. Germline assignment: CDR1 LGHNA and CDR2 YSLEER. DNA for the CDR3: TGCGCCAGCAGCCAAGATCGTAGTCTAGCGGGAGTTATCGACGAGCAGTACTTC. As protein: CASSQDRSLAGVIDEQYF.

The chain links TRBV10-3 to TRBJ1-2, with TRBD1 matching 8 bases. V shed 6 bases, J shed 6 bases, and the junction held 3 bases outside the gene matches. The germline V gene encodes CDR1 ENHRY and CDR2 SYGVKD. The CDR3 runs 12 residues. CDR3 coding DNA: TGTGCCATCAGGGAGACAGGGGATGGCTACACCTTC. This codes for CAIRETGDGYTF.

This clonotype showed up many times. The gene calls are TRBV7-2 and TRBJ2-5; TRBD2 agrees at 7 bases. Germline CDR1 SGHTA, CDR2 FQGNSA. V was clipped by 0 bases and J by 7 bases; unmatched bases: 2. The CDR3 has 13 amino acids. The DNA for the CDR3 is TGTGCCAGCAGCTTAGCGGGGGGGGGGACCCAGTACTTC. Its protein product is CASSLAGGGTQYF.

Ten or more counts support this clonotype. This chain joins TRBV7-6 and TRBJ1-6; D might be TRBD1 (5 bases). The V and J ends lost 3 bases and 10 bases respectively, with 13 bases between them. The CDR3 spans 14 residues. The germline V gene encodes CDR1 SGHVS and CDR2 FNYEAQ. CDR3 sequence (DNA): TGTGCCAGCAGCTTGGAAGGGGATTGGTCACCCCTCCACTTT. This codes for CASSLEGDWSPLHF.

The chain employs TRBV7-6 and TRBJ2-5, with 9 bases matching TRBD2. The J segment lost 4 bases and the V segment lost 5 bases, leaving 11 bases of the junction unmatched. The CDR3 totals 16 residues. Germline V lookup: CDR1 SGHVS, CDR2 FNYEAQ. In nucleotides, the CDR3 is TGTGCCAGCAGCCCTCTGGGGACTAGCTTTCCAGAGACCCAGTACTTC. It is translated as CASSPLGTSFPETQYF.

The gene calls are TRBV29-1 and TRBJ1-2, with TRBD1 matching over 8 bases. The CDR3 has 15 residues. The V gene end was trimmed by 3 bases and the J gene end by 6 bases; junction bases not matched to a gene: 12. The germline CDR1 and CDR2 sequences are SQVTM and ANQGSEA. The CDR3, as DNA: TGCAGCGTTGACCTCCAATGGACAGGGCCCCATGGCTACACCTTC. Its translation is CSVDLQWTGPHGYTF.

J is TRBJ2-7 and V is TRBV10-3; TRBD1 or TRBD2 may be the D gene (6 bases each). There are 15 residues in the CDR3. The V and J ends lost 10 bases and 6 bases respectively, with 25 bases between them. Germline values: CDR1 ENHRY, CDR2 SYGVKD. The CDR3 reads CASSHGSGASREQYF. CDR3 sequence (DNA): TGTGCCAGCAGCCACGGTTCGGGGGCATCCCGCGAGCAGTACTTC.

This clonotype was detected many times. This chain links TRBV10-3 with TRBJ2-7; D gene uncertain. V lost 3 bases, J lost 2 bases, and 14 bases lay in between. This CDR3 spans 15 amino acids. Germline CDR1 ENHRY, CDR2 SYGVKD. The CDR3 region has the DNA TGTGCCATCAGTGAATCCGTTAGTCGAACCTACGAGCAGTACTTC. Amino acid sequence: CAISESVSRTYEQYF.

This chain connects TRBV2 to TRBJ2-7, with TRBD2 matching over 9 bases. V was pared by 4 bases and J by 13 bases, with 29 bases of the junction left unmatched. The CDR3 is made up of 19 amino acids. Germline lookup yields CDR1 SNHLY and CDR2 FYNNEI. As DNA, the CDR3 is TGTGCCAGCAGTGCGGTTGTAATGACACCCACAGCCAGCGGGGGGCACGGCTACTTC. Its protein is CASSAVVMTPTASGGHGYF.

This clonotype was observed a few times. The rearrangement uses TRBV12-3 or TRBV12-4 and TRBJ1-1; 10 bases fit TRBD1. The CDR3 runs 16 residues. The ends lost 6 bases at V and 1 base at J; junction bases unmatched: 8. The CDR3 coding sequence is TGTGCCAGCAGCCGTCCGGGACAGGGGTGGAACACTGAAGCTTTCTTT. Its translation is CASSRPGQGWNTEAFF.

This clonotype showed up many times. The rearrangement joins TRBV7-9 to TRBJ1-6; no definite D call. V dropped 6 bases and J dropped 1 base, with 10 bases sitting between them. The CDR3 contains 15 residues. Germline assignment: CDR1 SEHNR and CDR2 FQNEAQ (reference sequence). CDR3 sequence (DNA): TGTGCCAGCAGTTGGTCGGGATCCTATAATTCACCCCTCCACTTT. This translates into CASSWSGSYNSPLHF.

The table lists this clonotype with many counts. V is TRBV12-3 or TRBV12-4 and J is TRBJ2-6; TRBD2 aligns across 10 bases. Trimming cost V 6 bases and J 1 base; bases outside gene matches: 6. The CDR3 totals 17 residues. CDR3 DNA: TGTGCCAGCAGCCTGGGACTAGCGAGGTCTGGGGCCAACGTCCTGACTTTC. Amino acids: CASSLGLARSGANVLTF.

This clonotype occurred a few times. The CDR3 DNA sequence: TGTGCCAGCAGCCCGTTGTCCAGGTACTACGAGCAGTACTTC. Protein product: CASSPLSRYYEQYF. The chain is built from TRBV5-5 and TRBJ2-7; D remains ambiguous. The CDR3 runs 14 residues. CDR1 SGHKS and CDR2 YYEKEE come from the germline V gene (reference sequence). Trimming took 4 bases from V and 3 from J, leaving 14 bases between them.

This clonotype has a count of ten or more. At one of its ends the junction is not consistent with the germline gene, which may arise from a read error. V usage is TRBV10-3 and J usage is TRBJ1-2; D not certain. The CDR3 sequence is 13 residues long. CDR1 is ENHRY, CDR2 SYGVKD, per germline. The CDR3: CASSEAGYYGYTF. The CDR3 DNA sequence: TGTGCCAGCAGTGAAGCCGGATACTATGGCTACACCTTC.

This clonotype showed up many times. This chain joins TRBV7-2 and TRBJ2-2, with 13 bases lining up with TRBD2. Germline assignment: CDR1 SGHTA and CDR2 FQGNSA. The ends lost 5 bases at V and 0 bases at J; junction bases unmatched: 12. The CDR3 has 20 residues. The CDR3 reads CASSPNLLAGGRTNTGELFF. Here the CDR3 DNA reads TGTGCCAGCAGCCCGAACCTACTAGCGGGAGGGCGGACGAACACCGGGGAGCTGTTTTTT.

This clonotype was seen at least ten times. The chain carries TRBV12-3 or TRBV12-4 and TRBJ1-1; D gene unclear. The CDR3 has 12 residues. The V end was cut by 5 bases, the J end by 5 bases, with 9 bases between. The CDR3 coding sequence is TGTGCCAGCAGTCACAGTGGAACTGAAGCTTTCTTT. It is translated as CASSHSGTEAFF.